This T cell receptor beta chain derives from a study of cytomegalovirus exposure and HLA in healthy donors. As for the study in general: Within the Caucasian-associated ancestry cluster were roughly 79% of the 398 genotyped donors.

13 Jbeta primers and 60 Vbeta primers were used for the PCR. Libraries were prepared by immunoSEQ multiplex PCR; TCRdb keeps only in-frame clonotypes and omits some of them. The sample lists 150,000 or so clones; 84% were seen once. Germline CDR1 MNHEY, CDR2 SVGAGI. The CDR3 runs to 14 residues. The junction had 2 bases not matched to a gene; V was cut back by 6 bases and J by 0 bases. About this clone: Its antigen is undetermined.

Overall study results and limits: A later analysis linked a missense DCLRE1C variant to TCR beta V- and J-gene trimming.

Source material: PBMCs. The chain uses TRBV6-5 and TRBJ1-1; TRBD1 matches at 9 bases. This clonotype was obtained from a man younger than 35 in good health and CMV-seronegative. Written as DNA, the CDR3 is TGTGCCAGCAGAGACAGGGGGGTGAACACTGAAGCTTTCTTT. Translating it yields CASRDRGVNTEAFF.